A selection of T cell receptor beta chains follows, all from one sample in a study of cytomegalovirus exposure and HLA in healthy donors. The table came from immunoSEQ multiplex PCR; TCRdb's copy has only in-frame clones and leaves some out. The data show roughly 150,000 clones, roughly three quarters seen once. Material: PBMCs. These receptor sequences come from a woman in her thirties in good health and CMV-seronegative. The CDR3 runs from the conserved cysteine through the conserved F or W. A D gene is named only where the DNA matches it firmly. The size of a clone is reported for some rows only, either as once, few or many, or as a class for expanded clones.

TRBV2	TRBD1	-	TRBJ1-2	17	CASNVDGDSHRSFGYTF	TGTGCCAGCAATGTGGATGGGGACAGCCACCGGTCTTTCGGCTACACCTTC
TRBV9	-	-	TRBJ1-4	12	CASSGGDRQLFF	TGTGCCAGCAGCGGAGGTGATCGACAACTGTTTTTT
TRBV28	-	-	TRBJ1-1	12	CASSPPGHQAFF	TGTGCCAGCAGTCCTCCGGGACACCAAGCTTTCTTT
TRBV7-3	-	-	TRBJ2-1	15	CASSLTPETYNEQFF	TGTGCCAGCAGCTTAACGCCGGAGACCTACAATGAGCAGTTCTTC
TRBV7-9	TRBD1	-	TRBJ1-1	15	CASSLVGPQGYEAFF	TGTGCCAGCAGCTTAGTTGGCCCACAGGGGTATGAAGCTTTCTTT
TRBV5-8	-	-	TRBJ1-1	14	CASSRGPVGTEAFF	TGTGCCAGCAGCCGCGGCCCCGTAGGCACTGAAGCTTTCTTT
TRBV16	TRBD1	once	TRBJ1-4	14	CASRLGTENEKLFF	TGTGCCAGCAGGCTCGGGACAGAGAATGAAAAACTGTTTTTT
TRBV5-1	-	-	TRBJ2-5	16	CASSLEKEWYQETQYF	TGCGCCAGCAGCTTGGAGAAGGAGTGGTACCAAGAGACCCAGTACTTC
TRBV6-5	-	-	TRBJ1-3	14	CASSLQGAGNTIYF	TGTGCCAGCAGTCTACAGGGTGCTGGAAACACCATATATTTT
TRBV27	-	-	TRBJ2-7	14	CASKRAGPAYEQYF	TGTGCCAGCAAGAGAGCGGGCCCTGCCTACGAGCAGTACTTC
TRBV27	-	many	TRBJ2-7	13	CASRDITVREQYF	TGTGCCAGCAGAGACATCACGGTTCGGGAGCAGTACTTC
TRBV28	TRBD2	once	TRBJ2-5	17	CASSPSHRAGAGETQYF	TGTGCCAGCAGTCCCTCGCATCGGGCGGGAGCAGGAGAGACCCAGTACTTC
TRBV5-1	-	-	TRBJ2-7	14	CASRKGVGSYEQYF	TGCGCCAGCAGAAAAGGGGTGGGCTCCTACGAGCAGTACTTC
TRBV9	TRBD1	-	TRBJ2-2	15	CASSPSRTGMRELFF	TGTGCCAGCAGTCCGTCCCGGACAGGTATGAGGGAGCTGTTTTTT
TRBV2	TRBD2	-	TRBJ2-3	13	CASSSGAKDTQYF	TGTGCCAGCTCTAGCGGGGCAAAAGATACGCAGTATTTT
TRBV6-1	-	few	TRBJ2-3	16	CASSEAPGLYTDTQYF	TGTGCCAGCAGTGAAGCGCCGGGACTTTACACAGATACGCAGTATTTT
TRBV7-2	TRBD1	-	TRBJ2-3	17	CASSALGQIAGTDTQYF	TGTGCCAGCAGCGCATTGGGACAGATCGCTGGCACAGATACGCAGTATTTT
TRBV7-9	-	-	TRBJ2-2	15	CSSSPRRVNTGELFF	TGTTCCAGCAGCCCCCGACGGGTGAACACCGGGGAGCTGTTTTTT